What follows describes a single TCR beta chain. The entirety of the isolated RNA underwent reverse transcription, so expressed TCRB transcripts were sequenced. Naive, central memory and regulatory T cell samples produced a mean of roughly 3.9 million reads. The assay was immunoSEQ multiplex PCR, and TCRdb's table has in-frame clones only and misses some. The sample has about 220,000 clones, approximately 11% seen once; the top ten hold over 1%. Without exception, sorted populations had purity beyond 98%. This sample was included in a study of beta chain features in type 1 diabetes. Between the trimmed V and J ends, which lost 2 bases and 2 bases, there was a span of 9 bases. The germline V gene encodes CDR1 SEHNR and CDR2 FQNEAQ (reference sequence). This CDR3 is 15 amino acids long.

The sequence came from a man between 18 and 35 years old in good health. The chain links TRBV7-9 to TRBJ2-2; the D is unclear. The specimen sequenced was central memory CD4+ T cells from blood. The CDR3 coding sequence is TGTGCCAGCAGCTTAACCCGCAGCAACACCGGGGAGCTGTTTTTT. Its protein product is CASSLTRSNTGELFF.